These T cell receptor beta chains were read from a single sample in a study of T cell responses to AZD1222 COVID-19 vaccine. Clones were sequenced by immunoSEQ multiplex PCR, and TCRdb holds only the in-frame ones, with some missing. The data contain about 84,000 clones, approximately 85% of them singletons. Material: peripheral blood, obtained 28 days after the second AZD1222 dose. These receptors were obtained from an adult who received the AZD1222 COVID-19 vaccine. Each CDR3 is given with its conserved first and last residue. A D gene is named only where the DNA matches it firmly. Some rows mark clone size as missing; the rest say once, few, many or name a class of expanded clone.

TRBD1,NA,TRBV7-9,TRBJ2-6,TGTGCCAGCAGCTCCGGACAGGGGGACTGGGCCAACGTCCTGACTTTC,CASSSGQGDWANVLTF
TRBD2,NA,TRBV5-4,TRBJ2-5,TGTGCCAGCAGCTTGGGTGTCTTAGCGGGGGAAGAGACCCAGTACTTC,CASSLGVLAGEETQYF
TRBD1,NA,TRBV11-3,TRBJ2-2,TGTGCCAGCAGCACCCACAGGGGAACGAACACCGGGGAGCTGTTTTTT,CASSTHRGTNTGELFF
NA,NA,TRBV9,TRBJ1-1,TGTGCCAGCAGCGCCGAGGACGTTTACACTGAAGCTTTCTTT,CASSAEDVYTEAFF
NA,NA,TRBV11-2,TRBJ2-7,TGTGCCAGCAGCTCTCCCCCTTCCTACGAGCAGTACTTC,CASSSPPSYEQYF
NA,once,TRBV15,TRBJ1-1,TGTGCCACCAGACGACAGAGGAACACTGAAGCTTTCTTT,CATRRQRNTEAFF
NA,NA,TRBV27,TRBJ1-1,TGTGCCAGCAGTTGGGGGACTGAAGCTTTCTTT,CASSWGTEAFF
TRBD1,NA,TRBV5-1,TRBJ1-5,TGCGCCAGCAGCTTGTTACCAGGGGGCGAGTCCGCCAATCAGCCCCAGCATTTT,CASSLLPGGESANQPQHF
NA,NA,TRBV10-2,TRBJ1-4,TGCGCCAGCAGTGAACAGCGAGGAGCTAATGAAAAACTGTTTTTT,CASSEQRGANEKLFF
TRBD2,once,TRBV27,TRBJ2-2,TGTGCCAGCAGTCCCGGGACTAGCACCGGGGAGCTGTTTTTT,CASSPGTSTGELFF
TRBD2,NA,TRBV28,TRBJ2-3,TGTGCCAGCAGTCCCCCGACTAGCGGGCGTTCAGATACGCAGTATTTT,CASSPPTSGRSDTQYF
TRBD1,once,TRBV28,TRBJ1-4,TGTGCCAGCAGTCCCCCGGGACAGTCTAATGAAAAACTGTTTTTT,CASSPPGQSNEKLFF
NA,NA,TRBV19,TRBJ1-5,TGTGCCAGTCGACAGACTACCCAGCCCCAGCATTTT,CASRQTTQPQHF
NA,NA,TRBV10-3,TRBJ1-5,TGTGCCATCACGGAGAACTTTAATCAGCCCCAGCATTTT,CAITENFNQPQHF
TRBD1,NA,TRBV5-4,TRBJ2-5,TGTGCCAGCAGCCGCGCATCCGGGACAGTTCCCCAAGAGACCCAGTACTTC,CASSRASGTVPQETQYF
NA,NA,TRBV4-1,TRBJ1-2,TGCGCCAGCAGCCAAGAGGTTAACTATGGCTACACCTTC,CASSQEVNYGYTF
NA,NA,TRBV5-1,TRBJ2-3,TGCGCCAGCAGCTTGGGCCAGACTAGTATCCGGGTGGATACGCAGTATTTT,CASSLGQTSIRVDTQYF
NA,NA,TRBV7-2,TRBJ2-5,TGTGCCAGCAGCTTAGAGTTTCTTGGCTTCCAAGAGACCCAGTACTTC,CASSLEFLGFQETQYF
NA,NA,TRBV2,TRBJ2-1,TGTGCCAGCAGTGACTGGGGGACGGCGCTGGGGAATGAGCAGTTCTTC,CASSDWGTALGNEQFF
NA,NA,TRBV2,TRBJ2-1,TGTGCCAGCGATGACGGACTGTCTGTCAAGCAGTTCTTC,CASDDGLSVKQFF
TRBD1,NA,TRBV7-8,TRBJ1-4,TGTGCCAGCAGTTGGACAGGGTATGAAAAACTGTTTTTT,CASSWTGYEKLFF
NA,NA,TRBV5-1,TRBJ2-2,TGCGCCAGCAGCTTGAGGTCCTCCTACACCGGGGAGCTGTTTTTT,CASSLRSSYTGELFF
TRBD1,NA,TRBV20-1,TRBJ1-2,TGCAGTGCTAGTAAGGGACAGGGGGCGCATGGCTACACCTTC,CSASKGQGAHGYTF
NA,once,TRBV2,TRBJ1-6,TGTGCCAGCAGTGCAGGTTACGGGGGCAAAAATTCACCCCTCCACTTT,CASSAGYGGKNSPLHF
NA,NA,TRBV7-9,TRBJ2-3,TGTGCCAGCAGCTTAGAAGGGCTTAGCACAGATACGCAGTATTTT,CASSLEGLSTDTQYF
TRBD1,NA,TRBV29-1,TRBJ2-3,TGCAGCGTTGAAGGACAGGGAAATCGCGCCGATACGCAGTATTTT,CSVEGQGNRADTQYF
NA,NA,TRBV6-5,TRBJ1-1,TGTGCCAGCAGCGCAGGACAAGTGAACACTGAAGCTTTCTTT,CASSAGQVNTEAFF
NA,NA,TRBV19,TRBJ1-5,TGTGCCAGTAGTATTTCCGTCCGTTATAGCAATCAGCCCCAGCATTTT,CASSISVRYSNQPQHF
TRBD1,NA,TRBV11-2,TRBJ1-3,TGTGCCAGCAGCTGGGACAGAAGTGGAAACACCATATATTTT,CASSWDRSGNTIYF
TRBD2,NA,TRBV29-1,TRBJ2-2,TGCAGCGTTGCCGGGGGGATGTACACCGGGGAGCTGTTTTTT,CSVAGGMYTGELFF
TRBD1,NA,TRBV15,TRBJ1-1,TGTGCCACCGTAGAGGGGGCGATGAACACTGAAGCTTTCTTT,CATVEGAMNTEAFF